The T cell receptor (beta chain) described here comes from a study of T cell responses to AZD1222 COVID-19 vaccine. The repertoire was sequenced with immunoSEQ multiplex PCR; TCRdb's copy has only in-frame clones and lacks some. The top ten hold roughly 5.6% of the sample, which has 90,000 to 120,000 clones, just over 90% seen once. The CDR3 runs to 12 residues. Germline trimming cut 4 bases from V and 7 bases from J; bases unmatched to any gene: 3. The germline CDR1 and CDR2 sequences are LNHDA and SQIVND (reference sequence). The receptor was isolated from an adult who received the AZD1222 COVID-19 vaccine. The sequencing used peripheral blood, collected 28 days after the second AZD1222 dose. V usage is TRBV19 and J usage is TRBJ1-2; 7 nucleotides agree with TRBD1. CDR3 coding DNA: TGTGCCAGTAGTACCGACAGGGTTGGCTACACCTTC. This codes for CASSTDRVGYTF.